The text below deals with one TCR beta chain. Sequenced by immunoSEQ multiplex PCR; TCRdb stores in-frame clones only, minus some. The sample holds 45,000 or so clones, 87% seen once. This specimen belongs to a study of blood T cell repertoires in COVID-19. Study overall: The United States, Italy and Spain were the sources of the acute and convalescent COVID-19 samples.

This TCR derives from a woman of 80 years or more with COVID-19, enrolled during active disease. Sample: peripheral blood.

The CDR3 spells CASSPHPRVSNYGYTF. In DNA form, the CDR3 reads TGTGCCAGCAGTCCCCACCCCAGGGTATCTAACTATGGCTACACCTTC. This chain links TRBV27 with TRBJ1-2; the D gene is possibly TRBD1 (5 bases). The CDR3 extends over 16 amino acids. Germline CDR1 MNHEY, CDR2 SMNVEV (reference sequence). Trimming cost V 5 bases and J 0 bases, with 16 bases left between them.